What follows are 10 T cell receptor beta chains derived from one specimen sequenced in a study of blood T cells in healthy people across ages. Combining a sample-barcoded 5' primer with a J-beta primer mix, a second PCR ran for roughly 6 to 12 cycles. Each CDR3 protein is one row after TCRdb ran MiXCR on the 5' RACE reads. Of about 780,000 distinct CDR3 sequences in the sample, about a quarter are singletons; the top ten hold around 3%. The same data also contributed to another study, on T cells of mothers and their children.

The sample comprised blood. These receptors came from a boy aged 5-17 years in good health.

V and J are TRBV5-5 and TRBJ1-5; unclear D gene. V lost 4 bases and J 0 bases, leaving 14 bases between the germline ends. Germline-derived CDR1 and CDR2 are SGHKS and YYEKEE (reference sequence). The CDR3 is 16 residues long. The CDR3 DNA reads TGTGCCAGCAGCCTGGGCAGGCGGTATAGCAATCAGCCCCAGCATTTT. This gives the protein CASSLGRRYSNQPQHF.

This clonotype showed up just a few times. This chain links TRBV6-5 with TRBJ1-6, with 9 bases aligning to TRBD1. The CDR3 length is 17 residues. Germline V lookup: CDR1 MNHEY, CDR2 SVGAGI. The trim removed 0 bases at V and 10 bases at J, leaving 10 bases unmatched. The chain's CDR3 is CASSYSKTGGFFSPLHF. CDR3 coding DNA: TGTGCCAGCAGTTACTCAAAGACAGGGGGATTTTTCTCACCCCTCCACTTT.

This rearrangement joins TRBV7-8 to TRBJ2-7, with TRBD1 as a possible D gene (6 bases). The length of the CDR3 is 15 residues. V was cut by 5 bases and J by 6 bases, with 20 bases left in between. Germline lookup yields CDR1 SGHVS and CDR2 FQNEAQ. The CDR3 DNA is TGTGCCAGCAGCCGAGGCAGGGGCTTGTTCGGCGAGCAGTACTTC. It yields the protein CASSRGRGLFGEQYF.

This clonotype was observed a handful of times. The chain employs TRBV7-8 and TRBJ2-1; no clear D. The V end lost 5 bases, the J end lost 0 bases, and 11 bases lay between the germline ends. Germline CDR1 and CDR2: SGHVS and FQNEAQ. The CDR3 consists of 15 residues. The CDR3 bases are TGTGCCAGCAGCCTCGGCATCCCCTCCTACAATGAGCAGTTCTTC. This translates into CASSLGIPSYNEQFF.

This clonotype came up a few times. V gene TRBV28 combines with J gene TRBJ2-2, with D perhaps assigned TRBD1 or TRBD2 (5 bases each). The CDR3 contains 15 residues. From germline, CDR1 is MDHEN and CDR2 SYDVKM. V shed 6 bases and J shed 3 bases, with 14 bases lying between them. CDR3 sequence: CASRTGTRDTGELFF. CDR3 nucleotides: TGTGCCAGCAGGACCGGGACCCGGGACACCGGGGAGCTGTTTTTT.

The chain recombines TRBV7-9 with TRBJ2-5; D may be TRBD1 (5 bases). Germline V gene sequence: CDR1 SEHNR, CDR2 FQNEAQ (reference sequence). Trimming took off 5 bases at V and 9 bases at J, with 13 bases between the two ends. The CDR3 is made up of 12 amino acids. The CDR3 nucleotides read TGTGCCAGCAGCCAGGACACGTTGCCCCAGTACTTC. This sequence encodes CASSQDTLPQYF.

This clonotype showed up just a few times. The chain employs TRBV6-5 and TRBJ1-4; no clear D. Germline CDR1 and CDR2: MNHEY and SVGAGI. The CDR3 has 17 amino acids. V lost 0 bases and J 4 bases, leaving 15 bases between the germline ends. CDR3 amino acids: CASSYSPTSYGNEKLFF. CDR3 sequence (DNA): TGTGCCAGCAGTTACTCGCCCACCTCCTATGGTAATGAAAAACTGTTTTTT.

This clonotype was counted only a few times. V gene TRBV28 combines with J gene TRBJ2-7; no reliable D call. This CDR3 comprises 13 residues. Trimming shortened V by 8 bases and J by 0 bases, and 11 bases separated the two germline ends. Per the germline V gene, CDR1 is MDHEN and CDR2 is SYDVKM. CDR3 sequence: CASQLWLSYEQYF. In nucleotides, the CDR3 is TGTGCCAGCCAGCTTTGGCTCTCCTACGAGCAGTACTTC.

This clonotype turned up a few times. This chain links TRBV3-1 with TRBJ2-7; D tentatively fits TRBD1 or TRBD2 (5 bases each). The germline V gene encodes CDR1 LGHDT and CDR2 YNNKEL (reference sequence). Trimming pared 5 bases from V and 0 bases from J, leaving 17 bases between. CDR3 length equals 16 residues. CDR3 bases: TGTGCCAGCAGCTCCTACCGAGGGGCTTCCTCCTACGAGCAGTACTTC. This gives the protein CASSSYRGASSYEQYF.

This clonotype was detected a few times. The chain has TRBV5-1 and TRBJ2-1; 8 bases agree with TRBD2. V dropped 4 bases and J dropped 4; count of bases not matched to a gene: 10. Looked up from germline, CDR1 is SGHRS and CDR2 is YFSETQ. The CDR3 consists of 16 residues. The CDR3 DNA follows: TGCGCCAGCAGCCCCTCGGGGGGGATAGGGTACAATGAGCAGTTCTTC. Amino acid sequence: CASSPSGGIGYNEQFF.